This entry lists 3 T cell receptor beta chains sequenced from one sample in a study of shared clonotypes between healthy human individuals. Produced via immunoSEQ multiplex PCR; TCRdb's table is partial and in-frame only. The data contain about 990,000 clones, approximately 80% of them seen just once; the ten biggest clones take up under 0.8%. The source material was memory CD4+ T cells from PBMCs. Subset noted: CD45RA-negative fraction. The origin of the receptors is a man between 18 and 29 years old in good health. Some clones in this sample may be carry-over from other donors' samples.

There are many counts of this clone. Other DNA sequences of this sample code for an identical CDR3. This chain joins TRBV28 and TRBJ2-5, with unresolved D. Germline CDR1 is MDHEN and CDR2 is SYDVKM. The CDR3 length is 13 residues. The V end lost 1 base, the J end lost 1 base, and 4 bases lay between the germline ends. As DNA, the CDR3 is TGTGCCAGCAGTTTATCCGGCCAAGAGACCCAGTACTTC. This sequence encodes CASSLSGQETQYF.

This clone was seen just once. Possible read error: a much larger clone is one base away. The chain combines TRBV21-1 with TRBJ2-7. TRBV21-1 is a recognized pseudogene. This CDR3 comprises 13 residues. The CDR3 DNA follows: TGTGCCAGCAGCAAAGGTCCCTCCTACGAGCAGTACTTC. Translation gives CASSKGPSYEQYF.

The chain carries TRBV28 and TRBJ2-7; D uncertain. V was cut by 4 bases and J by 7 bases, with 11 bases left in between. In germline, CDR1 is MDHEN, CDR2 SYDVKM. The CDR3 length is 12 residues. In DNA, the CDR3 is TGTGCCAGCAGTTCTTCACTCGGGGAGCAGTACTTC. It codes for CASSSSLGEQYF.